This T cell receptor (beta chain) was sequenced during a study of T cell responses to AZD1222 COVID-19 vaccine. Study-wide context: Second-dose groups at about 4 or about 12 weeks were pooled.

On this clone: The antigen remains undetermined.

General observations from the study: A rise in Spike-specific TCR breadth and depth followed two AZD1222 doses. Unmutated regions of variants are reportedly targeted by nearly half of spike-specific TCRs.

Data came from immunoSEQ multiplex PCR; TCRdb stores just in-frame clones and leaves some out. The sample contains about 130,000 clones, 86% of which appear only once. V was trimmed by 4 bases and J by 9 bases, leaving 16 bases between them. The CDR3 length is 14 residues. CDR1 LGHNA and CDR2 YSLEER come from the germline V gene. The origin of this receptor is an adult in good health. This rearrangement joins TRBV4-3 to TRBJ2-4, with D possibly being TRBD1 or TRBD2 (5 bases each). The sample was peripheral blood, taken on day 0 of AZD1222 vaccination. CDR3 amino acids: CASSLNFGDGIQYF. The CDR3 DNA is TGCGCCAGCAGCCTTAATTTCGGGGACGGCATTCAGTACTTC.